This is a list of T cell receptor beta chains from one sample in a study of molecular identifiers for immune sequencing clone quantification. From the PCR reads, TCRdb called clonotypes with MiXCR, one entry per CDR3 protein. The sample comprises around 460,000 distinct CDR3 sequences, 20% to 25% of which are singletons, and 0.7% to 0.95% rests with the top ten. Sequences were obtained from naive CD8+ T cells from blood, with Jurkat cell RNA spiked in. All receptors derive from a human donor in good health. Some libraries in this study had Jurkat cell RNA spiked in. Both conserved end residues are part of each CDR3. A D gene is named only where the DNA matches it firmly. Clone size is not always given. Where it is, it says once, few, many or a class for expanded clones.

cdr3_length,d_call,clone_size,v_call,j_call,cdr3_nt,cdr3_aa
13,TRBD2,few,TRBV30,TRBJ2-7,TGTGCCTGGAGCCTGGGGGGGGTGGAAGAGCAGTACTTC,CAWSLGGVEEQYF
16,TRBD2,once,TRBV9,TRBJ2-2,TGTGCCAGCAGCGTGTGGGCTAGCGGGCAGACCGGGGAGCTGTTTTTT,CASSVWASGQTGELFF
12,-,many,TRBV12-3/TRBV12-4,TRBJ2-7,TGTGCCAGCAGTGAAACAAGCTACGAGCAGTACTTC,CASSETSYEQYF
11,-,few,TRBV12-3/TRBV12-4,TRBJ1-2,TGTGCCAGCAAAGGGGTCCTGGGCTACACCTTC,CASKGVLGYTF
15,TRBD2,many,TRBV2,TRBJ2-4,TGTGCCAGCAGTGGTAGCGGGATAGCCAAAAACATTCAGTACTTC,CASSGSGIAKNIQYF
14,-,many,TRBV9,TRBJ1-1,TGTGCCAGCAGCGGAGTGAGGGGAAGCACTGAAGCTTTCTTT,CASSGVRGSTEAFF
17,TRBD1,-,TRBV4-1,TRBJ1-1,TGCGCCAGCGGCCTATTTGGACAGGGCCCACTCGAATACGAAGCTTTCTTT,CASGLFGQGPLEYEAFF
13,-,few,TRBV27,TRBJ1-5,TGTGCCAGCAGTTTTAGGGGTCATGGGCCCCAGCATTTT,CASSFRGHGPQHF
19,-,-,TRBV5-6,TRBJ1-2,TGTGCCAGCAGCCCAGGGTTTTACGACGGCTTAACTACCAGCCATGGCTACACCTTC,CASSPGFYDGLTTSHGYTF
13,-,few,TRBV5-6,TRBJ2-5,TGTGCCAGCAACCGGTGGGGGCAAGAGACCCAGTACTTC,CASNRWGQETQYF
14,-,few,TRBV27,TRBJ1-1,TGTGCCAGCAGTTTAGGGAGTTTCGACACTGAAGCTCTCTTT,CASSLGSFDTEALF
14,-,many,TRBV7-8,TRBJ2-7,TGTGCCAGCAGCTTACTCGAGGGTGCCTACGAGCAGTACTTC,CASSLLEGAYEQYF
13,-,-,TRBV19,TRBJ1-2,TGTGCCAGTAGTATGTCAGTTTACTATGGCTACACCTTC,CASSMSVYYGYTF
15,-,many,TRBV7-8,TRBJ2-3,TGTGCCAGCAGCTTAGGCCCGGGAGACACAGATACGCAGTATTTT,CASSLGPGDTDTQYF
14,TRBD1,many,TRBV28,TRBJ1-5,TGTGCCAGCAGTTTACGGCAGGGGGATCAGCCCCAGCATTTT,CASSLRQGDQPQHF
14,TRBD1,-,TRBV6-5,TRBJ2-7,TGTGCCAGCAGTTACTGGCAGGGGGCCTACGAGCAGTACTTC,CASSYWQGAYEQYF
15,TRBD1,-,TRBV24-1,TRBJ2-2,TGTGCCACCAGTGATTCCGCAGGGGGTACCGGGGAGCTGTTTTTT,CATSDSAGGTGELFF
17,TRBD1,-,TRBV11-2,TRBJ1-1,TGTGCCAGCAGCTACGACAAGGACAGGGCGATTGACACTGAAGCTTTCTTT,CASSYDKDRAIDTEAFF
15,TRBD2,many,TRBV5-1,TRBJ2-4,TGCGCCAGCAGCTTGGCCCCGGGGGAGGGAAACATTCAGTACTTC,CASSLAPGEGNIQYF
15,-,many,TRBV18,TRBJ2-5,TGTGCCAGCTCACCCACAACGGGGTTCCAAGAGACCCAGTACTTC,CASSPTTGFQETQYF
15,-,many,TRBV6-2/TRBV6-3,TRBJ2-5,TGTGCCAGCAGTTACGGGAGACAGCCGGGTGAGACCCAGTACTTC,CASSYGRQPGETQYF
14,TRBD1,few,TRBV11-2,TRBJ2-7,TGTGCCAGCAGCTTCTGGACAGGGTCTGACGAGCAGTACTTC,CASSFWTGSDEQYF
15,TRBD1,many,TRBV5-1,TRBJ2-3,TGCGCCAGCAGCTTGAGGGACAGATTCACAGATACGCAGTATTTT,CASSLRDRFTDTQYF
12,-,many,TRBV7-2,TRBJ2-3,TGTGCCAGCAGCTTTATCACAGATACGCAGTATTTT,CASSFITDTQYF
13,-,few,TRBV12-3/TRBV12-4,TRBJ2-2,TGTGCCAGCAGTTTATATTTGGGCGGGGAGCTGTTTTTT,CASSLYLGGELFF
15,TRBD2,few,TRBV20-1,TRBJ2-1,TGCAGTGGTGGGACTAGCGGGAGGCGGTACAATGAGCAGTTCTTC,CSGGTSGRRYNEQFF
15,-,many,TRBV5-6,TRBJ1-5,TGTGCCAGCAGTACTGGACAGCAGATGAATCAGCCCCAGCATTTT,CASSTGQQMNQPQHF